Below, one T cell receptor (beta chain) is given with its context. Its target is unknown. Next came a second PCR, run for roughly 7 to 12 cycles, which used a sample-barcoded 5' primer along with a J-beta primer mix. TCRdb re-analysed the 5' RACE reads in MiXCR, keeping a single row per CDR3 protein. The table lists approximately 800,000 distinct CDR3 sequences, around 34% of them singletons. This sample was included in a study of blood T cells in healthy people across ages. Broader study findings: Changes seen in expanded clonotypes were possibly confounded by donor CMV status left unknown.

The CDR3 is made up of 17 amino acids. V was pared by 0 bases and J by 6 bases, with 18 bases between. Germline CDR1 reads LGHDT; CDR2 reads YNNKEL (reference sequence). The chain is built from TRBV3-1 and TRBJ2-1; D is perhaps TRBD1 or TRBD2 (6 bases each). Specimen: blood. The sequence came from a young man in good health. The DNA for the CDR3 is TGTGCCAGCAGCCAAGATCCCCCCAGGGGAGCGGGCAATGAGCAGTTCTTC. It translates to CASSQDPPRGAGNEQFF.